The sequence of this TCR beta chain was determined in a study of T cells in Graves' hyperthyroidism and ophthalmopathy. Turning to the study itself: Initial diagnosis, before any treatment, was when peripheral blood was collected.

Diagnosis rested on symptoms, serum thyroxine and TRAb, thyroid ultrasound, and orbital computed tomography. Cells are PBMCs isolated from about 10 ml of fresh blood. This clonotype was detected only once. The CDR3 consists of 15 residues. J was trimmed by 3 bases and V by 0 bases; bases with no gene match: 4. CDR1 MNHEY and CDR2 SMNVEV come from the germline V gene (reference sequence). What was amplified from RNA transcripts were TCR beta CDR3 regions. Researchers ran a first-round RT-PCR on the TCR CDR3 using the HTBI primer set. From the multiplex PCR reads, TCRdb called clonotypes with MiXCR, one entry per CDR3 protein. Of around 250,000 distinct CDR3 sequences listed, roughly 15% are singletons.

This receptor was taken from a woman aged 40 to 50 with Graves' hyperthyroidism that later progressed to Graves' ophthalmopathy. The chain has TRBV27 and TRBJ1-1, with 7 bases aligning to TRBD1. The source material was blood. The CDR3 is CASSLSPGGDTEAFF. Written as DNA, the CDR3 is TGTGCCAGCAGTTTATCGCCAGGGGGGGACACTGAAGCTTTCTTT.